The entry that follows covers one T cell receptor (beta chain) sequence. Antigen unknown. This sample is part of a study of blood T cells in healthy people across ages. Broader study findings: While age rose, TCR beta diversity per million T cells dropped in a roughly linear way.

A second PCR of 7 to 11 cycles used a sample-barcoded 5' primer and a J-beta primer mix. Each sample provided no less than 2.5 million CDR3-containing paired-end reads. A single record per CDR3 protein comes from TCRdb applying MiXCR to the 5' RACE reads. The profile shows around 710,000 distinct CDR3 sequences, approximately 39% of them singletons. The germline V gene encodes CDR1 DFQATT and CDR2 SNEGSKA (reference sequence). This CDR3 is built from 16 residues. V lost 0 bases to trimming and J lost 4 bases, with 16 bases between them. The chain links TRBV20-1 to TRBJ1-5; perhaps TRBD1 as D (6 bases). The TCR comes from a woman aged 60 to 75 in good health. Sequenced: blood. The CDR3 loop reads CSARDHRATPNQPQHF. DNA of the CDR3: TGCAGTGCTAGAGATCACAGGGCAACTCCGAATCAGCCCCAGCATTTT.